What follows describes a single TCR beta chain. Its antigen remains unknown. V lost 0 bases to trimming and J lost 10 bases; unmatched junction nucleotides: 5. The CDR3 sequence is 15 residues long. The germline CDR1 and CDR2 sequences are MNHEY and SVGAGI. The data are from a study of long-term antiretroviral therapy in people with HIV. General study points: ART adherence, viral resistance and therapy changes were undocumented. Controls showed broader CDR3 length ranges than did the HIV repertoires. Diversity went up after ART and still fell short of transplant donor controls. Older ART regimens were possibly in use when the blood was collected between about 2003 and 2017.

Assay version v3.0 of immunoSEQ was used, and it was run at survey level. Assay: immunoSEQ multiplex PCR; the TCRdb copy retains only in-frame clones and omits some. The sample holds about 25,000 clones; approximately 86% are singletons and the top ten take approximately 15%. Here the sequenced sample was unsorted PBMCs, taken 1.2 years after starting antiretroviral therapy. This chain links TRBV6-5 with TRBJ1-6; 8 nucleotides agree with TRBD1. The TCR comes from a man in his forties or fifties with HIV. The CDR3: CASSYSRTGRSPLHF. The CDR3 DNA follows: TGTGCCAGCAGTTACTCACGGACAGGGCGCTCACCCCTCCACTTT.